This TCR beta chain was observed in a study of CD8+CD57+ T cells in acquired aplastic anemia. The CDR3 loop spans 15 amino acids. Germline assignment: CDR1 SGHRS and CDR2 YFSETQ. The ends lost 4 bases at V and 4 bases at J; junction bases unmatched: 5. At least ten counts were recorded for this clonotype. The template used for profiling TCR beta VDJ and CDR3 was genomic DNA. MiXCR was run by TCRdb on the reads, yielding one entry per CDR3 protein. The sample has about 180,000 distinct CDR3 sequences; nearly 65% are singletons. Patients chosen for sequencing had CD8+CD57+ cells that had expanded, as shown by flow cytometry.

This chain uses TRBV5-1 with TRBJ2-1; 10 nucleotides agree with TRBD2. Specimen: sorted CD4+, CD8+, or CD8+CD57+ T cells (not recorded which) from PBMCs. The sequence was collected from a human donor with aplastic anemia. The CDR3 spells CASSTSGGDYNEQFF. CDR3 DNA sequence: TGCGCCAGCAGCACAAGCGGGGGGGATTACAATGAGCAGTTCTTC.